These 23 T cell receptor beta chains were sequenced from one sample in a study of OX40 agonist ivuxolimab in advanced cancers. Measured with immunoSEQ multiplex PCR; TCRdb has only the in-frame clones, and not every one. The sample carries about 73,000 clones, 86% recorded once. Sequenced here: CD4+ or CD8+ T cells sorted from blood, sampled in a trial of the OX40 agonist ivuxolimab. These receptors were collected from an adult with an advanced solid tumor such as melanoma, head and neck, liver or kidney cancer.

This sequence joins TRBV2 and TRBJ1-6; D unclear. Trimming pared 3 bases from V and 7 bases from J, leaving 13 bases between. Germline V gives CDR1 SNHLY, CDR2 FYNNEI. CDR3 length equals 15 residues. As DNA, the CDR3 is TGTGCCAGCAGTGAGGTAACCGGGTCGAATTCACCCCTCCACTTT. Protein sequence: CASSEVTGSNSPLHF.

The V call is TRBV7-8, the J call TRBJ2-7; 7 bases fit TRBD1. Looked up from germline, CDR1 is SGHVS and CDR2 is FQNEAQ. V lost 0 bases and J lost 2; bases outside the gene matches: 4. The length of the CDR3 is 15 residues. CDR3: CASSLAETGAYEQYF. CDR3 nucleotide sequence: TGTGCCAGCAGCTTAGCGGAAACAGGGGCCTACGAGCAGTACTTC.

The CDR3 DNA reads TGCGCCAGCAGCCCCCGGGTGCCTCACTACGAGCAGTACTTC. Its protein product is CASSPRVPHYEQYF. The chain has TRBV5-1 and TRBJ2-7; D unclear. Trimming pared 4 bases from V and 3 bases from J, leaving 14 bases between. The CDR3 is made up of 14 amino acids. Per the germline V gene, CDR1 is SGHRS and CDR2 is YFSETQ.

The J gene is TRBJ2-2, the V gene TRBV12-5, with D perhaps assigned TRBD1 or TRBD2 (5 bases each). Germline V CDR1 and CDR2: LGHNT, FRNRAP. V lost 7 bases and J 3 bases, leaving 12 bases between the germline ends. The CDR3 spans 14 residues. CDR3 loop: CASAQGPDTGELFF. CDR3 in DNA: TGTGCTAGTGCCCAGGGACCGGACACCGGGGAGCTGTTTTTT. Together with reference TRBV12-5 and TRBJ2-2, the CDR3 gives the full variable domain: DARVTQTPRHKVTEMGQEVTMRCQPILGHNTVFWYRQTMMQGLELLAYFRNRAPLDDSGMPKDRFSAEMPDATLATLKIQPSEPRDSAVYFCASAQGPDTGELFFGEGSRLTVL.

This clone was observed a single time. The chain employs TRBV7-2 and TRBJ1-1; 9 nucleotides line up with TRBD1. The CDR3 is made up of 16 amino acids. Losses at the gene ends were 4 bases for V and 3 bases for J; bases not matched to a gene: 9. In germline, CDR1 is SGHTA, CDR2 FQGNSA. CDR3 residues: CASSSPGQGSDTEAFF. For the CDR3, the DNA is TGTGCCAGCAGCTCACCGGGACAGGGATCGGACACTGAAGCTTTCTTT. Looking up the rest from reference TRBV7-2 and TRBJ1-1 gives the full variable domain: GAGVSQSPSNKVTEKGKDVELRCDPISGHTALYWYRQSLGQGLEFLIYFQGNSAPDKSGLPSDRFSAERTGGSVSTLTIQRTQQEDSAVYLCASSSPGQGSDTEAFFGQGTRLTVV.

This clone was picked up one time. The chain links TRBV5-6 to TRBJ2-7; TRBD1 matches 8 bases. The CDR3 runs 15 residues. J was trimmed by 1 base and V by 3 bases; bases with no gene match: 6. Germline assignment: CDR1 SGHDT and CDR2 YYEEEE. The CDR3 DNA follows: TGTGCCAGCAGCTCGGGACAGGTCTATTCCTACGAGCAGTACTTC. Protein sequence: CASSSGQVYSYEQYF.

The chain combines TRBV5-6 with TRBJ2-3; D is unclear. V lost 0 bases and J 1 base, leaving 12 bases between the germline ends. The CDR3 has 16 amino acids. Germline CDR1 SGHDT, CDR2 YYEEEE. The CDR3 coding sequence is TGTGCCAGCAGCTTGGAAACGATGCCGGGCACAGATACGCAGTATTTT. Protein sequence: CASSLETMPGTDTQYF. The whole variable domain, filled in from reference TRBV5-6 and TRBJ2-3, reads DAGVTQSPTHLIKTRGQQVTLRCSPKSGHDTVSWYQQALGQGPQFIFQYYEEEERQRGNFPDRFSGHQFPNYSSELNVNALLLGDSALYLCASSLETMPGTDTQYFGPGTRLTVL.

The CDR3 nucleotides read TGCGCCAGCAGCTTGGCCGAGTCGAAGTCCTACGAGCAGTACTTC. It codes for CASSLAESKSYEQYF. The chain links TRBV5-1 to TRBJ2-7, with D uncertain. V was cut by 0 bases and J by 1 base, with 11 bases left in between. The CDR3 has 15 residues. From germline, CDR1 is SGHRS and CDR2 YFSETQ.

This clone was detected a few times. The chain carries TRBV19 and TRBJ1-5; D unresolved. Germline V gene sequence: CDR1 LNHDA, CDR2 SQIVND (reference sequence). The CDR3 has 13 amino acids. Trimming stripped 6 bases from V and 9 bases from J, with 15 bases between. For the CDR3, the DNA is TGTGCCAGTAGAGGGATCACAGCCTCGCCCCAGCATTTT. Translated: CASRGITASPQHF.

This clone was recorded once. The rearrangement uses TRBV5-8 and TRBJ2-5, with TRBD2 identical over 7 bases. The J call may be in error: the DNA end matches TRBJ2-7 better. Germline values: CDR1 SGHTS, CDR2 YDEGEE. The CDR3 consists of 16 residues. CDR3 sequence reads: CASSPGGRMSSYEQYF. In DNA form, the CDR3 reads TGTGCCAGCAGCCCCGGGGGGAGAATGAGCTCCTACGAGCAGTACTTC.

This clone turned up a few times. CDR3 nucleotides: TGCGCCAGCAGCTCCCGGACAGGAGGCGACACAGATACGCAGTATTTT. Protein: CASSSRTGGDTDTQYF. The V gene is TRBV5-1, the J gene TRBJ2-3, with 7 positions matching TRBD1. The length of the CDR3 is 16 residues. From germline, CDR1 is SGHRS and CDR2 YFSETQ. Trimming took 3 bases from V and 2 from J; bases not matched to a gene: 9.

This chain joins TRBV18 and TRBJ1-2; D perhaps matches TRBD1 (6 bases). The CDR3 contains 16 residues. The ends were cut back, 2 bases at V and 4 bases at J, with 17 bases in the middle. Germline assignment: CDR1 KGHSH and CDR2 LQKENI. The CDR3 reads CASSPGGQASPYGYTF. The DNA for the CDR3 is TGTGCCAGCTCACCAGGGGGGCAGGCTAGCCCCTATGGCTACACCTTC.

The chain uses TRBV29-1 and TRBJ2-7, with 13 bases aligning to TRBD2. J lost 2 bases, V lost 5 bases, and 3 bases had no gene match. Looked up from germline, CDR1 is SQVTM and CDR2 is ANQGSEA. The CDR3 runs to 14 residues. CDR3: CSVRLAGGPYEQYF. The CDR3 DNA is TGCAGCGTTCGACTAGCGGGAGGTCCCTACGAGCAGTACTTC.

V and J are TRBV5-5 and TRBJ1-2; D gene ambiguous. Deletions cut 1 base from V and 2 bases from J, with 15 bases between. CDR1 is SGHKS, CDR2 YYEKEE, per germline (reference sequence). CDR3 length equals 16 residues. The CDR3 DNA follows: TGTGCCAGCAGCTTGAGTGTGACGGGGTCCAACTATGGCTACACCTTC. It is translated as CASSLSVTGSNYGYTF.

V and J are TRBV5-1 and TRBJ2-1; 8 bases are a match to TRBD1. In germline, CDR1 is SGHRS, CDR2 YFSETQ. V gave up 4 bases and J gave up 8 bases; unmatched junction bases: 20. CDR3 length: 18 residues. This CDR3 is CASSETLLGRGRIYEQFF. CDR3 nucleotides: TGCGCCAGCAGCGAAACCCTATTGGGCAGGGGGCGTATTTATGAGCAGTTCTTC. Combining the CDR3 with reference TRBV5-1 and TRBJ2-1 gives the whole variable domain KAGVTQTPRYLIKTRGQQVTLSCSPISGHRSVSWYQQTPGQGLQFLFEYFSETQRNKGNFPGRFSGRQFSNSRSEMNVSTLELGDSALYLCASSETLLGRGRIYEQFFGPGTRLTVL.

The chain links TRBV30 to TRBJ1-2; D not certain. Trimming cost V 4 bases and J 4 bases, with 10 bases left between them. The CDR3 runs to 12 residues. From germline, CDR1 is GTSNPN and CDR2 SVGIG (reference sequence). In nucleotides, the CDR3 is TGTGCCTGGACCCCCGGGCGCTATGGCTACACCTTC. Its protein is CAWTPGRYGYTF.

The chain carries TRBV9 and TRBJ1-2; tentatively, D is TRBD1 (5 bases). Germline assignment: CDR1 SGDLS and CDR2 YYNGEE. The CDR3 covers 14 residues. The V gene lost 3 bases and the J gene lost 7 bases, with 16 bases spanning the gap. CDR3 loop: CASSAAVGGSGYTF. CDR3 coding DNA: TGTGCCAGCAGCGCCGCGGTGGGGGGTAGTGGCTACACCTTC.

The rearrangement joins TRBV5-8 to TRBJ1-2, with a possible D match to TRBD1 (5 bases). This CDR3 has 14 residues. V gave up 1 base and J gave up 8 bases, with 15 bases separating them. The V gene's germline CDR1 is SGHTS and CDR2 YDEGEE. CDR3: CASSLRDNQGGYTF. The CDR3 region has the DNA TGTGCCAGCAGCTTGCGGGATAACCAGGGAGGCTACACCTTC.

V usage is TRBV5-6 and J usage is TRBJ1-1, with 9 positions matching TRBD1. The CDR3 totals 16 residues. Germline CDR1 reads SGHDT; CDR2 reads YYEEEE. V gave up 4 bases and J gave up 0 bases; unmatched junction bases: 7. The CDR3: CASSIGDRAMNTEAFF. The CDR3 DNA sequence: TGTGCCAGCAGCATCGGGGACAGGGCTATGAACACTGAAGCTTTCTTT.

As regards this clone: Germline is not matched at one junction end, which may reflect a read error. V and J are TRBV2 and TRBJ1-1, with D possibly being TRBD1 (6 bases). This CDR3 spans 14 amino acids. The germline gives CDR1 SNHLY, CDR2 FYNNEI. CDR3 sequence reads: CAGRGQLMNTEAFF. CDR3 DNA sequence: TGTGCCGGCAGAGGACAGTTAATGAACACTGAAGCTTTCTTT.

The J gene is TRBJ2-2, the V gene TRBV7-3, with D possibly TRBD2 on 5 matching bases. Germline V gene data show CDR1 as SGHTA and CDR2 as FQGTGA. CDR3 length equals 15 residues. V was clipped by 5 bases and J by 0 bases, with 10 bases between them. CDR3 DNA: TGTGCCAGCAGCCTGCTAGCAGCGAACACCGGGGAGCTGTTTTTT. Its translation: CASSLLAANTGELFF.

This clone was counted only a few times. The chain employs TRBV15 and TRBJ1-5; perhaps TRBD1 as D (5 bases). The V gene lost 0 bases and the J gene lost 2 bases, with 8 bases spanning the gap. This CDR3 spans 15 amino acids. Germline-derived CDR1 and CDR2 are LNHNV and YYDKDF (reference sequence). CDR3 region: CATSRDSQGNQPQHF. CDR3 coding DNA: TGTGCCACCAGCAGAGATTCACAGGGCAATCAGCCCCAGCATTTT.

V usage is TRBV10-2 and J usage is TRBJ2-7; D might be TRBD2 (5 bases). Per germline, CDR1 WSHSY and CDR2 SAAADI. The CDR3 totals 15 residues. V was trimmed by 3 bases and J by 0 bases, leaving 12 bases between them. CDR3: CASSDWGRGSYEQYF. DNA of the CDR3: TGCGCCAGCAGTGATTGGGGTCGGGGCTCCTACGAGCAGTACTTC.